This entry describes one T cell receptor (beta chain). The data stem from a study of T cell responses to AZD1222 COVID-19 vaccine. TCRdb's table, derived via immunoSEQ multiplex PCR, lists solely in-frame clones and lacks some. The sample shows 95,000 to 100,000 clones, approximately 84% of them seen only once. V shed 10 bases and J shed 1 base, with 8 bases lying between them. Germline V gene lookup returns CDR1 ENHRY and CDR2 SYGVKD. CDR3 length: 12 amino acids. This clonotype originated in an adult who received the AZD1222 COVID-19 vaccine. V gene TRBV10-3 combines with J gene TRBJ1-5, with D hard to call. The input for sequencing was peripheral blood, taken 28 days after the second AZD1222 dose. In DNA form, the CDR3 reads TGTGCCAGCCGACAAAGCAATCAGCCCCAGCATTTT. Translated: CASRQSNQPQHF.